What follows are 9 T cell receptor beta chains derived from one specimen sequenced in a study of OX40 agonist ivuxolimab in advanced cancers. Here immunoSEQ multiplex PCR was the method, and the copy in TCRdb shows in-frame clones only, minus some. The sample records roughly 58,000 clones, over 60% being singletons. Sequenced material: CD4+ or CD8+ T cells sorted from blood, taken in a trial of the OX40 agonist ivuxolimab. Receptors were obtained from an adult with an advanced solid tumor such as melanoma, head and neck, liver or kidney cancer.

The CDR3 sequence: CASSLGTSRSTGELFF. The CDR3 DNA is TGTGCCAGCAGCCTTGGGACTAGCAGGTCCACCGGGGAGCTGTTTTTT. The chain combines TRBV5-4 with TRBJ2-2; TRBD2 aligns across 9 bases. Germline V gene data show CDR1 as SGHNT and CDR2 as YYREEE (reference sequence). The junction had 8 bases not matched to a gene; V was cut back by 4 bases and J by 4 bases. The CDR3 has 16 amino acids.

The chain recombines TRBV11-3 with TRBJ2-5, with D possibly matching TRBD2 (7 bases). From germline, CDR1 is SGHNT and CDR2 YENEEA. The CDR3 loop spans 13 amino acids. V dropped 5 bases and J dropped 5 bases, with 12 bases sitting between them. CDR3 DNA: TGTGCCAGCAGCCTGGGGGGGCGGGAGACCCAGTACTTC. It translates to CASSLGGRETQYF.

The gene calls are TRBV18 and TRBJ1-2; the match to TRBD1 covers 7 bases. V shed 4 bases, J shed 0 bases, and the junction held 5 bases outside the gene matches. Germline values: CDR1 KGHSH, CDR2 LQKENI. The CDR3 extends over 15 amino acids. CDR3 region: CASSHTGQANYGYTF. The DNA for the CDR3 is TGTGCCAGCTCACATACTGGACAGGCTAACTATGGCTACACCTTC.

The chain employs TRBV18 and TRBJ2-6; D not certain. The germline V gene has CDR1 KGHSH and CDR2 LQKENI. This CDR3 has 17 amino acids. Trimming took off 0 bases at V and 0 bases at J, with 9 bases between the two ends. The CDR3 coding sequence is TGTGCCAGCTCACCACCGGGTGCCCTCTCTGGGGCCAACGTCCTGACTTTC. It yields the protein CASSPPGALSGANVLTF.

This clone was recorded once. The V call is TRBV5-1, the J call TRBJ2-3, with D perhaps matching TRBD1 or TRBD2 (6 bases each). The V gene's germline CDR1 is SGHRS and CDR2 YFSETQ. The V and J ends lost 4 bases and 0 bases respectively, with 15 bases between them. The CDR3 sequence is 16 residues long. The CDR3 coding sequence is TGCGCCAGCAGCGGGGGGACTGGGACAAGCACAGATACGCAGTATTTT. Translated: CASSGGTGTSTDTQYF.

CDR3 bases: TGTGCCAGCAGCTCGAACGGATACACGCAGTATTTT. The encoded protein is CASSSNGYTQYF. The chain has TRBV7-3 and TRBJ2-3, with no clear D. V lost 4 bases and J lost 9, with 11 bases in between. The CDR3 has 12 amino acids. Germline assignment: CDR1 SGHTA and CDR2 FQGTGA.

The J gene is TRBJ1-2, the V gene TRBV14; D might be TRBD1 (6 bases). CDR1 and CDR2 (germline): SGHDN, FVKESK. The germline V and J ends were trimmed by 2 bases and 2 bases, with 15 bases remaining between them. This CDR3 has 16 amino acids. The chain's CDR3 is CASSQLDSLRNYGYTF. In DNA form, the CDR3 reads TGTGCCAGCAGCCAACTGGACAGCCTGAGGAACTATGGCTACACCTTC.

The chain couples TRBV5-4 to TRBJ2-7; TRBD1 agrees at 11 bases. The CDR3 has 15 amino acids. The V gene end was trimmed by 3 bases and the J gene end by 2 bases; junction bases not matched to a gene: 4. In germline, CDR1 is SGHNT, CDR2 YYREEE (reference sequence). CDR3 nucleotide sequence: TGTGCCAGCAGCTCGGGACAGGGGGTCCCCTACGAGCAGTACTTC. Translated, it gives CASSSGQGVPYEQYF.

In this sample, this clone turned up once. The junction departs from the called germline gene at one end, perhaps through a read error. This chain links TRBV4-1 with TRBJ2-7; TRBD2 agrees at 9 bases. The V gene's germline CDR1 is MGHRA and CDR2 YSYEKL. This CDR3 contains 15 residues. Here the CDR3 DNA reads TGTGCCAGCAGCCAAGTAGCGGGAGTCGGTTACGAGCAGTACTTC. This sequence encodes CASSQVAGVGYEQYF.